The sequence of this T cell receptor beta chain was determined in a study of regulatory T cells in long-lasting Graves disease (dated by TCRdb to the early 2020s). Some background on the complete study: Antithyroid drugs had been taken for less than 3 months by newly diagnosed Graves' disease patients. TCR sequencing covered some 13 persistent and approximately 20 newly diagnosed Graves' disease patients, 33 samples in total. This study used TCR sequencing and RNA sequencing of peripheral blood to compare persistent Graves' disease patients against newly diagnosed Graves' disease patients. The study took place in China and was registered as a clinical trial.

At least ten counts were recorded for this clonotype. The antigen it recognizes is unknown. No clone much larger than this one lies a single base away; base qualities are absent. Libraries were built with multiplex PCR. The sequencer was an Illumina HiSeq 4000. To build TCR beta libraries, CDR3 regions were amplified by Arm-PCR using iRepertoire HTBI primers. Gel purification was performed on PCR products prior to sequencing. The authors' analysis ran thus. Gene usage analysis of CDR3 amino acid clonotypes relied on the roughly 64 TRBV and 13 to 15 TRBJ segments identified across samples. COPE and FqMerger were used to merge the filtered high-quality paired reads into contigs. Contigs were aligned with BLAST to IMGT TRBV, TRBD and TRBJ reference genes, and CDR3 was defined per IMGT. Any clonotype with a frequency above 0.1% was classified as a highly expanded clone. Repertoire diversity was measured by Shannon entropy, and V-J evenness by the Gini coefficient. A clonotype found in more than one individual was treated as public. TCRdb passed the public sequencing reads through fastp at Q25 and MiXCR, retaining productive beta sequences. Under each unique CDR3 protein, matching rows form one entry showing the most common genes and DNA. TCRdb's processing, not the study's, gives the V and J calls here. In all, the sample holds hundreds of thousands of distinct CDR3 sequences, and approximately 13% of those were seen once. The leading ten clones occupy roughly 10% of the sample.

Results the study describes overall, beyond this receptor: A larger number of public clonotypes was shared among persistent patients (around 3,000) than among newly diagnosed patients (approximately 930). Because the primary lesion, thyroid tissue, could not be accessed, the study looked at peripheral blood alone. Lower TCR Shannon entropy and fewer highly expanded clones were observed in persistent Graves' disease patients than in newly diagnosed patients, which suggested clonal expansion. The authors noted that the small sample size was a limitation that may lower accuracy. Persistent disease showed preferential use of TRBV28, TRBJ1-2 and TRBJ2-5, whereas newly diagnosed disease favored TRBV20-1 and TRBJ2-1. Only the TCR beta chain was sequenced and analyzed.

In the paper's terms, the time point label means: newly diagnosed GD, antithyroid drugs for less than 3 months. For both TCR sequencing and RNA sequencing, RNA was extracted from PBMCs using TRIzol. The diagnosis of Graves' disease followed American Thyroid Association guidelines. The patients came from an endocrinology department in Xi'an, China. Each patient gave approximately 10 milliliters of peripheral blood, collected in an EDTA anticoagulant tube. PBMCs were isolated by Ficoll Paque Plus density gradient separation without further T cell sorting. RNA quality was checked with an Agilent 2100 Bioanalyzer and agarose gel, and concentration with a NanoDrop 2000. Sequences DFQATT (CDR1) and SNEGSKA (CDR2) are obtained from the germline V gene (reference sequence). Trimming leaves V shorter by 7 bases and J shorter by 4 bases, with the junction holding 5 bases beyond the gene matches. The CDR3 starts with the cysteine, ends with the phenylalanine, and has 13 residues. Only the CDR3 DNA is retained, 39 bases long and in frame from the first base.

These data were also filed under a second study, of T cells in Graves' hyperthyroidism and ophthalmopathy. The second study reports: Graves' hyperthyroidism was defined as stable when no progression to ophthalmopathy occurred over 18 months of follow-up. The hyperthyroidism patients were between 18 and 65 years old and newly diagnosed, with a disease duration of less than 2 months. The study excluded patients with uncontrolled infections, other autoimmune diseases, pregnancy or lactation. Diagnoses were based on clinical symptoms, serum thyroxine and TRAb, thyroid ultrasound and orbital computed tomography. The TCR CDR3 was subjected to a first round of RT-PCR using the HTBI primer set and the Qiagen OneStep RT-PCR kit. Most expanded thyroid clonotypes (frequency above 0.001) were also found in blood, which suggests that blood repertoires may mirror thyroid immune responses. Ophthalmopathy was separated from stable hyperthyroidism by a 13 V-J signature model, with about 88% sensitivity and roughly 81% specificity obtained in cross-validation and 80%/75% obtained in testing. In validation, the model predicted progression to ophthalmopathy a median of approximately 6.3 months before onset, with about 67% sensitivity and about 72% specificity. To identify distinguishing TCR V-J signatures, a discovery cohort of 100 patients was used, comprising 43 with Graves' ophthalmopathy and roughly 60 with stable Graves' hyperthyroidism. Whether ophthalmopathy could be predicted prospectively was tested in an independent validation cohort made up of under 20 hyperthyroidism patients plus 17 patients who later progressed to ophthalmopathy. For training and testing, the 100 or so patients in the discovery cohort were randomly divided in a 7:3 ratio. The study also compared thyroid tissue and blood T-cell repertoires from over 5 Graves' hyperthyroidism patients. After blood sampling, hyperthyroidism patients were treated with methimazole at a starting dose of 30 mg daily, and ophthalmopathy patients were treated with high-dose intravenous methylprednisolone. The libraries were constructed in a second round of multiplex PCR and then size-selected and purified. The libraries were sequenced on an Illumina HiSeq2000 using paired-end 100 bp reads. Raw data were processed with SOAPnuke, discarding reads with adapters, uncalled bases, mean Phred below 15, or no exact constant-primer or identifier match. COPE v1.2.5 was used to merge the high-quality paired reads, and each unique nucleotide sequence was defined as a clonotype. Clonotypes were aligned to IMGT TRBV, TRBD and TRBJ reference segments using MiTCR v1.1. Analysis was restricted to V-J combinations with a frequency above 0.0001, which covered 99.2% of repertoires. A TCS score was defined as the ratio of F50 (clonal expansion) to E x V (chaos), with BLOSUM62-based TCRdist applied between CDR3 peptides within each V-J. Welch's t-statistics and random forest reduced some 510 V-J features to 10 to 15, which were used in a naive Bayes classifier (R e1071). Sample size was not statistically predetermined, and blinding of investigators to group allocation was not performed. TCR Vbeta CDR3 sequencing of 130 to 150 peripheral blood samples (roughly 43 ophthalmopathy, around 80 hyperthyroidism and about 17 progressor patients) is reported in the paper.

This clonotype was obtained from a young man with Graves disease. Donor details come from another sample of the same person, matched by shared clones. The rearranged segments are TRBV20-1 and TRBJ2-1; 9 nucleotides in the junction match TRBD2. This material consisted of peripheral blood mononuclear cells (PBMCs), taken at new diagnosis, from a patient treated with antithyroid drugs. The nucleotide sequence is given as TGCAGTGTGACTAGCGGTTCTTACAATGAGCAGTTCTTC. This yields the protein CSVTSGSYNEQFF.